These 14 T cell receptor beta chains came from one sample sequenced in a study of beta chain features in type 1 diabetes. Study results and limitations: In all four CD4+ subsets, TCRB CDR3 length was significantly, moderately reduced in type 1 diabetes.

Expressed TCRB transcripts were sequenced, since all the RNA that had been isolated was reverse transcribed. Here immunoSEQ multiplex PCR was the method, and the copy in TCRdb shows in-frame clones only, minus some. Here the sample spans 200,000 to 250,000 clones, around 16% being singletons. For these receptors, no antigen is known. Material: naive CD4+ T cells from blood. All receptors derive from a man aged 30-40 years with type 1 diabetes.

The chain couples TRBV9 to TRBJ1-3, with D possibly matching TRBD1 (5 bases). CDR3 length equals 13 residues. Germline assignment: CDR1 SGDLS and CDR2 YYNGEE. V shed 4 bases and J shed 7 bases, with 12 bases lying between them. The CDR3 here is CASSTGEGNTIYF. CDR3 DNA: TGTGCCAGCAGCACCGGGGAGGGGAACACCATATATTTT.

The V gene is TRBV30, the J gene TRBJ1-5; D is uncertain. Germline CDR1 GTSNPN, CDR2 SVGIG (reference sequence). The CDR3 loop spans 13 amino acids. Trimming shortened V by 5 bases and J by 0 bases, and 8 bases separated the two germline ends. CDR3 in DNA: TGTGCCTGGGGACGGGATAGCAATCAGCCCCAGCATTTT. This gives the protein CAWGRDSNQPQHF.

About this clone: Other DNA sequences in the same sample also yield this CDR3. The chain carries TRBV9 and TRBJ2-1; 10 bases are a match to TRBD2. The CDR3 consists of 15 residues. Per germline, CDR1 SGDLS and CDR2 YYNGEE. Germline trimming cut 3 bases from V and 4 bases from J; bases unmatched to any gene: 4. CDR3 sequence (DNA): TGTGCCAGCAGCGGGACTAGCGGATCATACAATGAGCAGTTCTTC. Residues: CASSGTSGSYNEQFF.

V gene TRBV9 combines with J gene TRBJ2-2, with 13 bases aligning to TRBD2. This CDR3 has 17 residues. Germline CDR1 is SGDLS and CDR2 is YYNGEE. V was pared by 5 bases and J by 5 bases, with 9 bases of the junction left unmatched. The CDR3 is CASSGTSGTFQTGELFF. CDR3 nucleotide sequence: TGTGCCAGCAGTGGGACTAGCGGGACATTCCAGACCGGGGAGCTGTTTTTT.

This clone came up a few times. The CDR3 nucleotides are TGCGCCAGCAGCCAAGAGCGACAGGGATGGTATGGCTACACCTTC. It is translated as CASSQERQGWYGYTF. This chain uses TRBV4-3 with TRBJ1-2, with TRBD1 matching over 7 bases. The J segment lost 5 bases and the V segment lost 0 bases, leaving 6 bases of the junction unmatched. The germline CDR1 and CDR2 sequences are LGHNA and YSLEER. The CDR3 spans 15 residues.

This rearrangement joins TRBV28 to TRBJ2-1; a possible D gene is TRBD2 (5 bases). Trimming shortened V by 4 bases and J by 0 bases, and 13 bases separated the two germline ends. CDR3 length equals 16 residues. Germline loops: CDR1 MDHEN, CDR2 SYDVKM. The CDR3, as DNA: TGTGCCAGCAGTTCCCTCTGGGAGAGCTCCTACAATGAGCAGTTCTTC. Translation gives CASSSLWESSYNEQFF. The variable domain in full, with the rest retrieved from reference TRBV28 and TRBJ2-1, is DVKVTQSSRYLVKRTGEKVFLECVQDMDHENMFWYRQDPGLGLRLIYFSYDVKMKEKGDIPEGYSVSREKKERFSLILESASTNQTSMYLCASSSLWESSYNEQFFGPGTRLTVL.

The chain employs TRBV7-9 and TRBJ2-1, with unresolved D. The germline CDR1 and CDR2 sequences are SEHNR and FQNEAQ (reference sequence). Trimming shortened V by 2 bases and J by 9 bases, and 5 bases separated the two germline ends. This CDR3 contains 11 residues. The CDR3 protein is CASSLKAEQFF. CDR3 coding DNA: TGTGCCAGCAGCTTAAAGGCTGAGCAGTTCTTC. The full variable domain, rest sourced from reference TRBV7-9 and TRBJ2-1, is DTGVSQNPRHKITKRGQNVTFRCDPISEHNRLYWYRQTLGQGPEFLTYFQNEAQLEKSRLLSDRFSAERPKGSFSTLEIQRTEQGDSAMYLCASSLKAEQFFGPGTRLTVL.

The chain uses TRBV2 and TRBJ1-5, with D unclear. The CDR3 contains 14 residues. V lost 3 bases and J 1 base, leaving 7 bases between the germline ends. The germline CDR1 and CDR2 sequences are SNHLY and FYNNEI. The CDR3 protein is CASSESESNQPQHF. As DNA, the CDR3 is TGTGCCAGCAGTGAGTCAGAGAGCAATCAGCCCCAGCATTTT.

The chain uses TRBV29-1 and TRBJ1-2; D is perhaps TRBD1 (6 bases). The CDR3 is 10 amino acids. Trimming left V 8 bases short and J 7 bases short, with 11 bases between. Germline V CDR1 and CDR2: SQVTM, ANQGSEA. The CDR3 coding sequence is TGCAGCACGGGGGCTTTTGGCTACACCTTC. It yields the protein CSTGAFGYTF.

The gene calls are TRBV10-3 and TRBJ1-2, with 8 bases matching TRBD1. Germline V gene sequence: CDR1 ENHRY, CDR2 SYGVKD. The CDR3 consists of 12 residues. With V trimmed by 4 bases and J by 6 bases, 1 base remained unmatched. The CDR3 DNA reads as TGTGCCATCAGTGCGACAGGGGATGGCTACACCTTC. Protein: CAISATGDGYTF.

The chain has TRBV11-1 and TRBJ1-1; no reliable D call. The CDR3 has 11 amino acids. V was clipped by 3 bases and J by 3 bases, with 2 bases between them. Germline assignment: CDR1 SGHAT and CDR2 FQDESV (reference sequence). The CDR3 reads CASSFHTEAFF. In DNA, the CDR3 is TGTGCCAGCAGCTTCCACACTGAAGCTTTCTTT.

The sample holds a few counts of this clone. The CDR3 loop is CASSLVNPGLMGNEQFF. Written as DNA, the CDR3 is TGTGCCAGCAGCTTAGTAAACCCGGGACTAATGGGTAATGAGCAGTTCTTC. This chain uses TRBV7-2 with TRBJ2-1; 7 bases line up with TRBD2. The V gene end was trimmed by 1 base and the J gene end by 7 bases; junction bases not matched to a gene: 13. The CDR3 runs to 17 residues. In germline, CDR1 is SGHTA, CDR2 FQGNSA.

This clone showed up just a few times. The V call is TRBV9, the J call TRBJ2-7; TRBD2 agrees at 9 bases. This CDR3 spans 14 amino acids. Germline CDR1 SGDLS, CDR2 YYNGEE. The V segment lost 3 bases and the J segment 9 bases; nucleotides outside the gene matches: 10. CDR3: CASSAATSGTGQYF. The CDR3 DNA is TGTGCCAGCAGCGCCGCGACTAGCGGAACGGGGCAGTACTTC.

In its sample, this clone was seen a few times. The chain carries TRBV15 and TRBJ2-7; 15 nucleotides line up with TRBD2. Germline-derived CDR1 and CDR2 are LNHNV and YYDKDF (reference sequence). V shed 5 bases, J shed 4 bases, and the junction held 15 bases outside the gene matches. CDR3 size: 19 residues. CDR3: CATSPERTGTSGRKYEQYF. As DNA, the CDR3 is TGTGCCACCAGCCCCGAGCGGACCGGGACTAGCGGGAGGAAGTACGAGCAGTACTTC.